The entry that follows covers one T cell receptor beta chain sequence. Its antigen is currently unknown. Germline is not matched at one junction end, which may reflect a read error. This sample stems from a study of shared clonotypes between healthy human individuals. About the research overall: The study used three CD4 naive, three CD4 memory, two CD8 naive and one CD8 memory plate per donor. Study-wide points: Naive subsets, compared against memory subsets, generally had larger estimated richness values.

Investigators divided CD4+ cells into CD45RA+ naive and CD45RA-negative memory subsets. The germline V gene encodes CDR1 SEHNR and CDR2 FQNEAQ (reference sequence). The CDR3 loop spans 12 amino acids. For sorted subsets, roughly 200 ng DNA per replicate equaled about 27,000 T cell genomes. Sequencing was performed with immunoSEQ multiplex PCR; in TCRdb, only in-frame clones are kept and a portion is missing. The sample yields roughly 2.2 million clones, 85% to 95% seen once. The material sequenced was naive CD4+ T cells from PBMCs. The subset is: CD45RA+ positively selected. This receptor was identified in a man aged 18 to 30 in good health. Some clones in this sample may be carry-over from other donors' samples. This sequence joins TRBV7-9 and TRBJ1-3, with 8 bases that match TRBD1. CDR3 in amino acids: CASSLPGQDFHF. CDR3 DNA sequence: TGTGCCAGCAGCCTGCCGGGACAGGATTTCCATTTT.